The 9 T cell receptor beta chains in this list originate from one sample, sequenced in a study of T cells in Graves' hyperthyroidism and ophthalmopathy. RNA transcripts provided the source from which TCR beta CDR3 regions were amplified. A set of HTBI primers served as the primers for a first-round RT-PCR of the TCR CDR3. TCRdb independently ran MiXCR on the multiplex PCR reads; one entry per CDR3 protein. Counted here are approximately 600,000 distinct CDR3 sequences, around 21% occurring once; the ten biggest clones make up over 30%. Specimen: blood. Receptor source: a man between 25 and 39 years old with Graves' ophthalmopathy.

The chain employs TRBV5-1 and TRBJ2-1; TRBD1 or TRBD2 may be the D gene (5 bases each). V was clipped by 4 bases and J by 0 bases, with 23 bases between them. Per germline, CDR1 SGHRS and CDR2 YFSETQ. The CDR3 has 19 amino acids. DNA of the CDR3: TGCGCCAGCAGCCTCCGGGACCTAAGCAGACCAAGCTCCTACAATGAGCAGTTCTTC. Its protein is CASSLRDLSRPSSYNEQFF.

Notes on this clonotype: A much larger clone lies one base from this, so it may be a read error. V usage is TRBV2 and J usage is TRBJ2-2; TRBD1 matches 8 bases. This CDR3 region has 14 residues. The germline V gene encodes CDR1 SNHLY and CDR2 FYNNEI. CDR3 nucleotides: TGTGCCGGCAGCTTAAGACAGGGGACCGGGGAGCTGTTTTTT. Residues: CAGSLRQGTGELFF.

This clonotype was seen a few times. The rearrangement uses TRBV28 and TRBJ1-2; D not resolved. V lost 5 bases, J lost 6 bases, and 16 bases lay in between. CDR3 length equals 14 residues. CDR1 is MDHEN, CDR2 SYDVKM, per germline. CDR3 bases: TGTGCCAGCAGTCTCGGACTAGGTGGGGATGGCTACACCTTC. Translation gives CASSLGLGGDGYTF.

The chain joins TRBV10-3 to TRBJ1-4, with D possibly being TRBD1 (6 bases). The CDR3 has 14 amino acids. The ends were cut back, 0 bases at V and 8 bases at J, with 10 bases in the middle. The germline gives CDR1 ENHRY, CDR2 SYGVKD. In DNA form, the CDR3 reads TGTGCCATCAGTGAGTCCGGGGGCGACGAAAAACTGTTTTTT. Translated: CAISESGGDEKLFF.

CDR3 sequence reads: CASSFQDWSGYEQFF. CDR3 in DNA: TGTGCCAGCAGCTTCCAGGACTGGTCGGGTTATGAGCAGTTCTTC. V usage is TRBV7-9 and J usage is TRBJ2-1; D is possibly TRBD2 (5 bases). Deletions cut 3 bases from V and 8 bases from J, with 17 bases between. CDR3 size: 15 residues. Germline V lookup: CDR1 SEHNR, CDR2 FQNEAQ (reference sequence).

With respect to this clonotype: Since a much larger clone is just one base distant, this may be a read error. The conserved final phenylalanine or tryptophan is absent from the CDR3, which likely points to a read error. The gene calls are TRBV6-1 and TRBJ2-7; 7 nucleotides agree with TRBD2. The CDR3 length is 16 residues. Germline V lookup: CDR1 MNHNS, CDR2 SASEGT. V trimming: 0 bases; J trimming: 2 bases; junction bases outside the gene matches: 7. The CDR3 nucleotides are TGTGCCAGCAGTGAAGCGATAACGGGAGGAACCTACGAGCAGTACTAC. Translated, it gives CASSEAITGGTYEQYY.

This clonotype was counted between two and nine times. V gene TRBV18 combines with J gene TRBJ2-5; D ambiguous. Germline CDR1 reads KGHSH; CDR2 reads LQKENI. V gave up 3 bases and J gave up 4 bases, with 12 bases separating them. The CDR3 is 14 amino acids. CDR3: CASSPGNSIETQYF. CDR3 in DNA: TGTGCCAGCTCACCGGGTAACTCAATAGAGACCCAGTACTTC.

As regards this clonotype: Given the absence of the conserved phenylalanine or tryptophan at the CDR3 end, a read error is likely. DNA for the CDR3: TGTGCCAGCAGTCGGCGGAGTAGTGGTAACTATGGCTACACCTCC. Protein product: CASSRRSSGNYGYTS. The chain employs TRBV28 and TRBJ1-2; no clear D gene. The CDR3 totals 15 residues. In germline, CDR1 is MDHEN, CDR2 SYDVKM. V was shortened by 5 bases and J by 1 base, with 14 bases between the two germline ends.

This clonotype was recorded only once. The chain combines TRBV29-1 with TRBJ1-2; possibly TRBD1 for D (6 bases). Germline CDR1 SQVTM, CDR2 ANQGSEA. V lost 7 bases and J lost 2, with 20 bases in between. This CDR3 is 15 amino acids long. In DNA, the CDR3 is TGCAGCGCCGGGGGCGGAGGGGGTTCGAACTATGGCTACACCTTC. This codes for CSAGGGGGSNYGYTF.